This T cell receptor (beta chain) was captured by sequencing in a study of blood T cells in healthy people across ages. Next came a second PCR, run for roughly 6 to 11 cycles, which used a sample-barcoded 5' primer along with a J-beta primer mix. One entry per CDR3 protein, called by TCRdb with MiXCR from the 5' RACE reads. This table has around 990,000 distinct CDR3 sequences, about two fifths appearing once. Per sample, at least 6 micrograms of total RNA were extracted. CDR3 length equals 16 residues. V was clipped by 1 base and J by 5 bases, with 17 bases between them. Germline-derived CDR1 and CDR2 are SGHVS and FNYEAQ.

The chain carries TRBV7-6 and TRBJ2-5, with D perhaps given as TRBD1 or TRBD2 (6 bases each). The sample consisted of blood. This clonotype was obtained from a man aged 18 to 30 in good health. CDR3 residues: CASSLVVGGTRETQYF. Here the CDR3 DNA reads TGTGCCAGCAGCTTAGTTGTGGGGGGCACGAGGGAGACCCAGTACTTC. Full variable domain (outside the CDR3, taken from reference TRBV7-6 and TRBJ2-5): GAGVSQSPRYKVTKRGQDVALRCDPISGHVSLYWYRQALGQGPEFLTYFNYEAQQDKSGLPNDRFSAERPEGSISTLTIQRTEQRDSAMYRCASSLVVGGTRETQYFGPGTRLLVL.